The sample holds many counts of the clone carrying this TCR beta chain. The antigen is not known. With 5 bases removed from V and 6 bases from J, the gap between germline ends came to 8 bases. This CDR3 has 12 residues. CDR1 is MGHRA and CDR2 is YSYEKL in the germline V gene. This record comes from a study of identical twins. Points from the study as a whole: The abundant beta clonotypes from cord blood had fewer insertions, and memory repertoires had none of this. Within monozygotic twins, out-of-frame TCR alpha sharing was underestimated by the models.

From the 5' RACE reads, TCRdb called clonotypes with MiXCR, one entry per CDR3 protein. The sample has just under 650,000 distinct CDR3 sequences, just over 7% seen once; the top ten hold roughly 1.6%. These sequences were also reported in another study, on yellow fever vaccine responses in identical twins.

Sequencing was carried out using PBMCs. The sequence was obtained from a woman under 30 in good health. This chain connects TRBV4-1 to TRBJ2-1; D uncertain. Here the CDR3 DNA reads TGCGCCAGCAGCATAGATGGCAATGAGCAGTTCTTC. Translating gives CASSIDGNEQFF.